Presented here are 32 T cell receptor beta chains from one specimen sequenced in a study of blood T cell repertoires in COVID-19. Generated by immunoSEQ multiplex PCR, the TCRdb table keeps only in-frame clones and is missing some. The data show 55,000 to 75,000 clones, roughly 77% seen once. The sequenced sample consisted of peripheral blood. The receptors shown here come from a human donor in a cohort sampled during active COVID-19.

This clone was counted once. This rearrangement joins TRBV19 to TRBJ1-1; the D gene is possibly TRBD1 (6 bases). CDR1 and CDR2 (germline): LNHDA, SQIVND (reference sequence). The CDR3 extends over 15 amino acids. V lost 2 bases and J 2 bases, leaving 12 bases between the germline ends. The CDR3 nucleotides are TGTGCCAGTAGTATATCGGGGGGCACCAACACTGAAGCTTTCTTT. Amino acids: CASSISGGTNTEAFF.

Regarding this clone: At one end, the junction sequence differs from germline, possibly due to a read error. This chain connects TRBV25-1 to TRBJ1-2; D ambiguous. The CDR3 covers 10 residues. In germline, CDR1 is MGHDK, CDR2 SYGVNS. The CDR3 DNA reads TGTGCCAGCAGTGAAGGAGTCATACCCTTC. It is translated as CASSEGVIPF.

The chain uses TRBV28 and TRBJ2-7, with D perhaps matching TRBD2 (5 bases). Trimming removed 3 bases at V and 6 bases at J, with 15 bases between. Germline assignment: CDR1 MDHEN and CDR2 SYDVKM. This CDR3 region has 14 residues. This chain's CDR3 is CASSFGPGLLEQYF. DNA of the CDR3: TGTGCCAGCAGTTTTGGGCCGGGATTGCTCGAGCAGTACTTC.

The V call is TRBV6-5, the J call TRBJ2-2; TRBD2 matches at 9 bases. Germline V gives CDR1 MNHEY, CDR2 SVGAGI. Unmatched junction bases numbered 6, after V lost 6 bases and J lost 7 bases. The CDR3 consists of 14 residues. The CDR3 sequence: CASRREGVGGELFF. The CDR3 bases are TGTGCCAGCAGGCGGGAGGGTGTTGGCGGGGAGCTGTTTTTT.

The rearrangement uses TRBV28 and TRBJ1-1; TRBD1 agrees at 9 bases. This CDR3 comprises 14 residues. After removal of 6 bases from V and 3 bases from J, the junction contained 5 bases not matched to a gene. Germline CDR1 is MDHEN and CDR2 is SYDVKM. The CDR3 DNA reads TGTGCCAGCAGCTCCGGGACAGGGTACACTGAAGCTTTCTTT. The encoded protein is CASSSGTGYTEAFF.

This clone was observed a few times. The chain joins TRBV4-2 to TRBJ2-7; D is possibly TRBD1 (5 bases). V was shortened by 3 bases and J by 3 bases, with 18 bases between the two germline ends. Germline CDR1 is LGHNA and CDR2 is YNFKEQ. The CDR3 extends over 16 amino acids. CDR3 residues: CASSQTGFQTVYEQYF. DNA of the CDR3: TGTGCCAGCAGCCAGACGGGCTTTCAGACAGTCTACGAGCAGTACTTC.

Only a few counts were recorded for this clone. The chain couples TRBV4-1 to TRBJ1-5; tentatively, D is TRBD1 (5 bases). V was cut by 1 base and J by 4 bases, with 8 bases left in between. This CDR3 has 14 amino acids. Germline V lookup: CDR1 MGHRA, CDR2 YSYEKL. The CDR3 DNA is TGCGCCAGCAGCCAAGGGAGGGGAAATCAGCCCCAGCATTTT. Amino acids: CASSQGRGNQPQHF.

This clone appeared a few times. The chain has TRBV28 and TRBJ2-3; D gene unclear. The germline V gene encodes CDR1 MDHEN and CDR2 SYDVKM. This CDR3 comprises 12 residues. Trimming removed 5 bases from V and 2 bases from J, with 5 bases in between. DNA of the CDR3: TGTGCCAGCAGTCCACACACAGATACGCAGTATTTT. Residues: CASSPHTDTQYF.

The chain combines TRBV19 with TRBJ1-1, with 9 bases aligning to TRBD1. The germline CDR1 and CDR2 sequences are LNHDA and SQIVND (reference sequence). Trimming at V came to 4 bases and at J to 6 bases, leaving 15 bases not matched to a gene. The length of the CDR3 is 17 residues. CDR3 sequence reads: CASSRFRDRVLAAEAFF. As DNA, the CDR3 is TGTGCCAGTAGTAGATTCCGGGACAGGGTTTTAGCAGCTGAAGCTTTCTTT.

The rearrangement links TRBV7-9 to TRBJ2-5, with D tentatively TRBD1 (5 bases). V was trimmed by 5 bases and J by 1 base, leaving 14 bases between them. Germline CDR1 and CDR2: SEHNR and FQNEAQ (reference sequence). The CDR3 sequence is 15 residues long. CDR3 sequence reads: CASSPDREIQETQYF. The CDR3 nucleotides read TGTGCCAGCAGCCCAGACAGAGAAATCCAAGAGACCCAGTACTTC.

This chain uses TRBV9 with TRBJ2-5; weak D call: TRBD1 (5 bases). There are 15 residues in the CDR3. The V end lost 0 bases, the J end lost 3 bases, and 12 bases lay between the germline ends. The germline gives CDR1 SGDLS, CDR2 YYNGEE. The chain's CDR3 is CASSVEGIQEETQYF. CDR3 DNA sequence: TGTGCCAGCAGCGTAGAGGGGATCCAAGAAGAGACCCAGTACTTC.

This clone was detected once. V usage is TRBV6-2 or TRBV6-3 and J usage is TRBJ2-7, with a weak D call TRBD1 (5 bases). The CDR3 spans 15 residues. Germline CDR1 MNHEY, CDR2 SVGEGT. V dropped 0 bases and J dropped 2 bases, with 11 bases sitting between them. CDR3 region: CASSYSWGLTYEQYF. CDR3 nucleotides: TGTGCCAGCAGTTACTCTTGGGGCCTGACCTACGAGCAGTACTTC.

J is TRBJ2-3 and V is TRBV14, with D hard to call. CDR1 and CDR2 (germline): SGHDN, FVKESK. Trimming shortened V by 4 bases and J by 6 bases, and 11 bases separated the two germline ends. The CDR3 length is 13 residues. CDR3: CASSPSVWDTQYF. Written as DNA, the CDR3 is TGTGCCAGCAGCCCGAGCGTTTGGGATACGCAGTATTTT.

The J gene is TRBJ2-1, the V gene TRBV19, with 13 bases matching TRBD2. This CDR3 spans 15 amino acids. Germline V gene sequence: CDR1 LNHDA, CDR2 SQIVND (reference sequence). J lost 8 bases, V lost 5 bases, and 6 bases had no gene match. CDR3 nucleotides: TGTGCCAGTAGTGCGAGACTAGCGGGAGGAGATGAGCAGTTCTTC. This sequence encodes CASSARLAGGDEQFF.

V and J are TRBV2 and TRBJ1-5; 9 bases line up with TRBD1. This CDR3 has 16 amino acids. Germline assignment: CDR1 SNHLY and CDR2 FYNNEI. V shed 5 bases and J 4 bases; nucleotides not matched to a gene: 9. Here the CDR3 reads CASSRQTGGGNQPQHF. In DNA, the CDR3 is TGTGCCAGCAGTCGCCAGACAGGGGGAGGAAATCAGCCCCAGCATTTT.

The DNA for the CDR3 is TGTGCCAGCAGTGCAGGTCTACAGGGGGCGAACACTGAAGCTTTCTTT. It codes for CASSAGLQGANTEAFF. The J gene is TRBJ1-1, the V gene TRBV5-4; 9 bases match TRBD1. CDR3 length equals 16 residues. CDR1 is SGHNT, CDR2 YYREEE, per germline (reference sequence). Losses at the gene ends were 5 bases for V and 1 base for J; bases not matched to a gene: 9.

This clone appeared a single time. J is TRBJ2-7 and V is TRBV23-1; 10 bases are shared with TRBD1. TRBV23-1 is given ORF status, its function remaining uncertain. V lost 7 bases to trimming and J lost 2 bases; unmatched junction nucleotides: 8. This CDR3 comprises 15 residues. CDR3 nucleotide sequence: TGCGCCAGCAATAACCGGGACAGGGGTCCCTACGAGCAGTACTTC. Encoded protein: CASNNRDRGPYEQYF.

The chain carries TRBV2 and TRBJ1-2; TRBD1 aligns across 7 bases. The V gene's germline CDR1 is SNHLY and CDR2 FYNNEI. The junction had 6 bases not matched to a gene; V was cut back by 6 bases and J by 5 bases. This CDR3 spans 13 amino acids. The CDR3 protein is CASSQTGKYGYTF. CDR3 in DNA: TGTGCCAGCAGCCAGACAGGGAAATATGGCTACACCTTC.

This clone has at least ten counts. V usage is TRBV9 and J usage is TRBJ2-2; 8 bases fit TRBD2. CDR1 is SGDLS and CDR2 is YYNGEE in the germline V gene. This CDR3 has 16 amino acids. V shed 1 base, J shed 8 bases, and the junction held 10 bases outside the gene matches. CDR3 in amino acids: CASSVPSSGRGGELFF. Written as DNA, the CDR3 is TGTGCCAGCAGCGTACCGTCCAGCGGGAGAGGGGGGGAGCTGTTTTTT.

This chain joins TRBV6-6 and TRBJ2-1, with 7 bases that match TRBD1. This CDR3 has 15 amino acids. V shed 6 bases, J shed 8 bases, and the junction held 13 bases outside the gene matches. Germline V gives CDR1 MNHNY, CDR2 SVGAGI (reference sequence). The CDR3 sequence: CASSPGQVGYDEQFF. The CDR3 region has the DNA TGTGCCAGCAGCCCCGGACAGGTAGGATATGATGAGCAGTTCTTC.

Only a few counts were recorded for this clone. V usage is TRBV4-1 and J usage is TRBJ2-2; D remains unclear. Germline CDR1 reads MGHRA; CDR2 reads YSYEKL. V was cut by 0 bases and J by 1 base, with 15 bases left in between. CDR3 length: 18 amino acids. This CDR3 is CASSQDLPPRQNTGELFF. The CDR3 nucleotides read TGCGCCAGCAGCCAAGATCTCCCTCCGCGACAGAACACCGGGGAGCTGTTTTTT.

The V call is TRBV3-1 (or the pseudogene TRBV3-2), the J call TRBJ2-6; tentative D call: TRBD1 (6 bases). Germline lookup yields CDR1 LGHDT and CDR2 YNNKEL (reference sequence). Trimming stripped 0 bases from V and 1 base from J, with 10 bases between. This CDR3 contains 17 residues. CDR3 DNA sequence: TGTGCCAGCAGCCAAGAGCCGACAGGATCTGGGGCCAACGTCCTGACTTTC. Translation: CASSQEPTGSGANVLTF.

This clone is categorized as medium-sized (0.01 to 0.1%). The chain has TRBV19 and TRBJ2-5, with 8 bases that match TRBD2. CDR3 size: 15 residues. The trim removed 10 bases at V and 4 bases at J, leaving 14 bases unmatched. Looked up from germline, CDR1 is LNHDA and CDR2 is SQIVND (reference sequence). CDR3 residues: CATSEGSGSIETQYF. As DNA, the CDR3 is TGTGCCACCAGTGAGGGAAGCGGGAGTATAGAGACCCAGTACTTC.

The chain recombines TRBV28 with TRBJ2-3; D unclear. The germline gives CDR1 MDHEN, CDR2 SYDVKM. With 8 bases removed from V and 0 bases from J, the gap between germline ends came to 18 bases. This CDR3 region has 16 residues. CDR3: CASQKSAVVSTDTQYF. CDR3 sequence (DNA): TGTGCCAGCCAAAAATCTGCGGTCGTAAGCACAGATACGCAGTATTTT.

The chain uses TRBV6-2 or TRBV6-3 and TRBJ2-7; possibly TRBD1 for D (5 bases). Trimming pared 5 bases from V and 0 bases from J, leaving 14 bases between. CDR3 length equals 15 residues. Germline V gene sequence: CDR1 MNHEY, CDR2 SVGEGT. CDR3 DNA: TGTGCCAGCAGTACCGTGGGGCGCATCTCCTACGAGCAGTACTTC. Its translation: CASSTVGRISYEQYF.

CDR3 in amino acids: CASSQGGGSLNTQYF. CDR3 bases: TGCGCCAGCAGCCAAGGCGGAGGGAGTTTGAATACGCAGTATTTT. The chain is built from TRBV4-3 and TRBJ2-3; TRBD2 might be the D (6 bases). Germline V gene sequence: CDR1 LGHNA, CDR2 YSLEER. This CDR3 spans 15 amino acids. V gave up 1 base and J gave up 7 bases, with 15 bases separating them.

The chain employs TRBV11-2 and TRBJ1-1, with D unclear. Germline values: CDR1 SGHAT, CDR2 FQNNGV. This CDR3 region has 12 residues. V was trimmed by 4 bases and J by 3 bases, leaving 6 bases between them. As DNA, the CDR3 is TGTGCCAGCAGCTCCGGGTACACTGAAGCTTTCTTT. This codes for CASSSGYTEAFF.

The rearrangement links TRBV7-8 to TRBJ2-1, with TRBD2 matching 14 bases. The germline gives CDR1 SGHVS, CDR2 FQNEAQ. Trimming removed 1 base from V and 7 bases from J; junction bases left unmatched: 6. This CDR3 has 17 residues. CDR3 sequence: CASSLVPWTSGRNEQFF. The DNA for the CDR3 is TGTGCCAGCAGCTTAGTCCCTTGGACTAGCGGGAGGAATGAGCAGTTCTTC. The variable domain in full, completed from reference TRBV7-8 and TRBJ2-1, reads GAGVSQSPRYKVAKRGQDVALRCDPISGHVSLFWYQQALGQGPEFLTYFQNEAQLDKSGLPSDRFFAERPEGSVSTLKIQRTQQEDSAVYLCASSLVPWTSGRNEQFFGPGTRLTVL.

The chain has TRBV3-1 (or the pseudogene TRBV3-2) and TRBJ1-5; D unclear. Trimming took 4 bases from V and 3 from J, leaving 13 bases between them. The germline V gene has CDR1 LGHDT and CDR2 YNNKEL (reference sequence). CDR3 length: 15 residues. As DNA, the CDR3 is TGTGCCAGCAGCCCCGGAGGGAGGGACAATCAGCCCCAGCATTTT. Protein sequence: CASSPGGRDNQPQHF.

The V call is TRBV12-2, the J call TRBJ2-1; the table's D gene call, TRBD1, was not cross checked with the DNA. TRBV12-2 is noted as a pseudogene. The CDR3 contains 15 residues. The CDR3 nucleotides are TGTGCAAGTACTTGGACAGGGCAAACCTACAATGAGCAGTTCTTC. Protein product: CASTWTGQTYNEQFF.

The rearrangement joins TRBV11-3 to TRBJ2-5; 11 bases are shared with TRBD1. The CDR3 length is 13 residues. Germline CDR1 and CDR2: SGHNT and YENEEA. V lost 5 bases, J lost 11 bases, and 7 bases stayed unmatched. The CDR3 nucleotides read TGTGCCAGCAGCCCAGGACAGGGGGCTAGTCAGTACTTC. It encodes CASSPGQGASQYF.

Concerning this clone: The limits of the CDR3 on the DNA are not certain, so only TCRdb's listed CDR3 is given. The chain is built from TRBV21-1 and TRBJ2-6; TRBD1 reflects the table's D call only, with no check against the DNA. TRBV21-1 is designated a pseudogene. The CDR3 is 19 residues long, ends included. The CDR3 sequence is CASSPVYWGQGSGANVLTF.